This TCR beta chain was sequenced in a study of technical replicates of blood from a few donors. In its sample, this clone was seen once. Only in-frame clones appear in the TCRdb table, and some are missing; sequencing was by immunoSEQ multiplex PCR. The profile covers 79,000 or so clones, with over 75% appearing a single time and about 0.25% taken by the ten largest. Germline V gene data show CDR1 as SQVTM and CDR2 as ANQGSEA. Germline trimming cut 4 bases from V and 4 bases from J; bases unmatched to any gene: 6. This CDR3 has 14 residues. The chain combines TRBV29-1 with TRBJ2-3; TRBD2 matches 9 bases. This clonotype was sampled from a human donor in good health. The sequenced sample consisted of T cells isolated from PBMCs. The CDR3 DNA is TGCAGCGTTGTGACTAGCGGCAAACCAGATACGCAGTATTTT. It specifies CSVVTSGKPDTQYF.